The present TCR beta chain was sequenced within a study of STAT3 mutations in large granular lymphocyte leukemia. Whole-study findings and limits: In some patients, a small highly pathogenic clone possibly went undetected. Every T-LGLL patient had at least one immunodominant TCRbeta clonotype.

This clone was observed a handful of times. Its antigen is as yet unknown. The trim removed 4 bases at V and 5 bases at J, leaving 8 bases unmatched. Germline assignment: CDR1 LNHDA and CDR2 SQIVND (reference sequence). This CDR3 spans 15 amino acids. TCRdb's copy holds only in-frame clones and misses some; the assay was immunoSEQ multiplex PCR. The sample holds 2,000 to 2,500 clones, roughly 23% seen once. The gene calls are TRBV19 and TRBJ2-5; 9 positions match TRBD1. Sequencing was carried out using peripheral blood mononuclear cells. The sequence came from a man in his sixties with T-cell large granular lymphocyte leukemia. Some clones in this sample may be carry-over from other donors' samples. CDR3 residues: CASSTRDRAGETQYF. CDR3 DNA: TGTGCCAGTAGTACCCGGGACAGGGCTGGGGAGACCCAGTACTTC. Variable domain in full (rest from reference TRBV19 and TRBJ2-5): DGGITQSPKYLFRKEGQNVTLSCEQNLNHDAMYWYRQDPGQGLRLIYYSQIVNDFQKGDIAEGYSVSREKKESFPLTVTSAQKNPTAFYLCASSTRDRAGETQYFGPGTRLLVL.